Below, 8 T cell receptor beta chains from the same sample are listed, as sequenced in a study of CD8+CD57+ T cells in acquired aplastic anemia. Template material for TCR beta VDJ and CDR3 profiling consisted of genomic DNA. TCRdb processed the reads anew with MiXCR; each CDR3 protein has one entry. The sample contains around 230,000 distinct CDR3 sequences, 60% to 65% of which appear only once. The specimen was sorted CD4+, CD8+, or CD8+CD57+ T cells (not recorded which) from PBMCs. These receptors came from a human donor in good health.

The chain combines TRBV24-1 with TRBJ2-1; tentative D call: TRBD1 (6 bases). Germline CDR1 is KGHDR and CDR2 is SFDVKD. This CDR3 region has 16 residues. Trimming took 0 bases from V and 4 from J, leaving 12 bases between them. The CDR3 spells CATSDLQGPGYNEQFF. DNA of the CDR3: TGTGCCACCAGTGATTTGCAGGGGCCGGGGTACAATGAGCAGTTCTTC.

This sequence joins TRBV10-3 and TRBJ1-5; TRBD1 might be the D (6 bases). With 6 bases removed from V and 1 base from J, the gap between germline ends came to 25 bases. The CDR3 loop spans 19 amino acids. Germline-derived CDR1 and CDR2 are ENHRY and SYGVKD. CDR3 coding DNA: TGTGCCATCAGCGATCAACCTTGGACAGAAAAGGGGAGCAATCAGCCCCAGCATTTT. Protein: CAISDQPWTEKGSNQPQHF.

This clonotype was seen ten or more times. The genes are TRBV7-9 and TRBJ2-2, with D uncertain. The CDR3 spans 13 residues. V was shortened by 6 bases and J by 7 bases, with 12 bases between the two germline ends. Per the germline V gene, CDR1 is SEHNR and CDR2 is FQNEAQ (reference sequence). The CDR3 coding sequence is TGTGCCAGCAGACAGTCCGTGCTCGGGGAGCTGTTTTTT. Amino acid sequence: CASRQSVLGELFF.

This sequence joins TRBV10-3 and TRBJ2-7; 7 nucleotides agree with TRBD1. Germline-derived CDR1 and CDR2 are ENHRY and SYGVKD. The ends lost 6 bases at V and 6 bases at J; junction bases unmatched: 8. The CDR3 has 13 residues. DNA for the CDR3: TGTGCCATCAGAACCGAGACAGGGATCGAGCAGTACTTC. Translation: CAIRTETGIEQYF.

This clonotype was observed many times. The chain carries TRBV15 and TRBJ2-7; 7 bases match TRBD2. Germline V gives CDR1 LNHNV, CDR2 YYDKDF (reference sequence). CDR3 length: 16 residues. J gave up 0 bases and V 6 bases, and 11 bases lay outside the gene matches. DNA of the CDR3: TGTGCCACCAGTCCCCCAGCGGGGCAGAGCTCCTACGAGCAGTACTTC. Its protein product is CATSPPAGQSSYEQYF.

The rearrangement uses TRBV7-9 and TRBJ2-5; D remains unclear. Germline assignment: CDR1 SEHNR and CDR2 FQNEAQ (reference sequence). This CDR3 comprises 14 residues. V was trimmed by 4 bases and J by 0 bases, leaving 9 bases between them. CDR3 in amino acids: CASSSSRNQETQYF. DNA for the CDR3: TGTGCCAGCAGCTCCTCAAGGAACCAAGAGACCCAGTACTTC.

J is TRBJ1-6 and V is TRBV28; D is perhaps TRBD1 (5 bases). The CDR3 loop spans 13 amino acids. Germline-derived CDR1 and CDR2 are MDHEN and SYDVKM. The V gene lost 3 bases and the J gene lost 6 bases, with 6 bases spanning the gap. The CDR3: CASSFQGNSPLHF. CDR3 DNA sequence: TGTGCCAGCAGTTTCCAGGGTAATTCACCCCTCCACTTT.

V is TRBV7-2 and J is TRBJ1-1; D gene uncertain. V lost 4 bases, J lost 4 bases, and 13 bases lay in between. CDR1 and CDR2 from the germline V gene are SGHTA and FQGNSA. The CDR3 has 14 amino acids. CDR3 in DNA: TGTGCCAGCAGCTCCATAAATGTGGGCACTGAAGCTTTCTTT. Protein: CASSSINVGTEAFF.